This T cell receptor (beta chain) was obtained from a study of blood T cell repertoires in COVID-19. Only in-frame clones appear in the TCRdb table, and some are missing; sequencing was by immunoSEQ multiplex PCR. The sample comprises some 66,000 clones, roughly nine tenths of which are singletons, and about 7.3% rests with the top ten. Input material: peripheral blood. This receptor was taken from a human donor in a cohort sampled during active COVID-19.

Here the CDR3 DNA reads TGCGCCAGCAGCTTGTTGCGGCAGGGGAATGAGCAGTTCTTC. This translates into CASSLLRQGNEQFF. The J gene is TRBJ2-1, the V gene TRBV5-1; D is possibly TRBD1 (6 bases). The CDR3 totals 14 residues. Trimming shortened V by 1 base and J by 7 bases, and 12 bases separated the two germline ends. Looked up from germline, CDR1 is SGHRS and CDR2 is YFSETQ.